This entry lists 30 T cell receptor beta chains sequenced from one sample in a study of T cells in Graves' hyperthyroidism and ophthalmopathy (dated by TCRdb to about 2019). Preparation of the library involved multiplex PCR. Sequencing instrument: Illumina HiSeq 2000. TCR beta CDR3 regions were amplified from RNA transcripts. A first-round RT-PCR of the TCR CDR3 used the HTBI primer set with the Qiagen OneStep RT-PCR kit. Starting from the raw public reads, TCRdb applied fastp trimming at Q25, assembled clones with MiXCR and retained in-frame beta chains. Rows matching on CDR3 protein sequence are summarized as one entry with the most common DNA and genes. This sample is represented by 660,000 or so distinct CDR3 sequences; 45% of them were singletons. The ten top clones hold 7% to 7.5% of the sample. The sample comprised peripheral blood or thyroid tissue (not recorded which). The receptors derive from an adult man with Graves' disease, either hyperthyroidism or ophthalmopathy (not recorded which).

This clonotype was detected only a few times. CDR3 nucleotides: TGTGCCAGCAGCACCATGACAGAATACAATCAGCCCCAGCATTTT. This translates into CASSTMTEYNQPQHF. This chain links TRBV7-8 with TRBJ1-5; maybe TRBD1 (5 bases). This CDR3 is 15 amino acids long. Germline CDR1 reads SGHVS; CDR2 reads FQNEAQ. V was pared by 5 bases and J by 3 bases, with 14 bases between.

This sequence joins TRBV6-5 and TRBJ2-5; 11 nucleotides match TRBD2. In germline, CDR1 is MNHEY, CDR2 SVGAGI. The CDR3 spans 16 residues. Unmatched junction bases numbered 6, after V lost 5 bases and J lost 1 base. CDR3: CASSPRTSGFQETQYF. CDR3 DNA sequence: TGTGCCAGCAGTCCAAGGACTAGCGGGTTCCAAGAGACCCAGTACTTC.

The chain carries TRBV14 and TRBJ2-5; D is possibly TRBD2 (5 bases). CDR1 and CDR2 (germline): SGHDN, FVKESK. V was shortened by 3 bases and J by 7 bases, with 18 bases between the two germline ends. The CDR3 has 15 amino acids. This CDR3 reads CASSHKTGLRGTQYF. DNA for the CDR3: TGTGCCAGCAGCCACAAAACCGGACTTCGTGGGACCCAGTACTTC.

The chain recombines TRBV12-3 or TRBV12-4 with TRBJ1-2, with 10 bases fitting TRBD1. V shed 5 bases, J shed 3 bases, and the junction held 9 bases outside the gene matches. CDR3 size: 16 residues. This CDR3 reads CASSPDLGTGDYGYTF. The DNA of the CDR3 is TGTGCCAGCAGTCCAGACCTCGGGACAGGGGACTATGGCTACACCTTC.

This clonotype was picked up a small number of times. The genes are TRBV29-1 and TRBJ1-1; D ambiguous. The CDR3 runs to 11 residues. V was clipped by 8 bases and J by 1 base, with 8 bases between them. Germline assignment: CDR1 SQVTM and CDR2 ANQGSEA. The CDR3 sequence: CSPPGNTEAFF. The CDR3 DNA is TGCAGCCCACCGGGGAACACTGAAGCTTTCTTT.

Many counts were recorded for this clonotype. The V call is TRBV15, the J call TRBJ2-7, with 11 positions matching TRBD1. J gave up 7 bases and V 3 bases, and 11 bases lay outside the gene matches. The CDR3 totals 16 residues. CDR1 is LNHNV and CDR2 is YYDKDF in the germline V gene (reference sequence). This chain's CDR3 is CATSSPGQGEEGEQYF. CDR3 in DNA: TGTGCCACCAGCAGCCCGGGACAGGGGGAGGAAGGGGAGCAGTACTTC. The entire variable domain, with the rest obtained from reference TRBV15 and TRBJ2-7, is as follows: DAMVIQNPRYQVTQFGKPVTLSCSQTLNHNVMYWYQQKSSQAPKLLFHYYDKDFNNEADTPDNFQSRRPNTSFCFLDIRSPGLGDTAMYLCATSSPGQGEEGEQYFGPGTRLTVT.

The chain is built from TRBV10-3 and TRBJ1-1; TRBD1 might be the D (6 bases). The CDR3 sequence is 13 residues long. Germline CDR1 is ENHRY and CDR2 is SYGVKD. V was shortened by 3 bases and J by 9 bases, with 14 bases between the two germline ends. The CDR3 protein is CAISDSGDTKAFF. CDR3 nucleotides: TGTGCCATCAGTGATTCCGGGGACACGAAAGCTTTCTTT.

At least ten counts were recorded for this clonotype. The chain combines TRBV9 with TRBJ1-2; D not resolved. The length of the CDR3 is 14 residues. CDR1 is SGDLS, CDR2 YYNGEE, per germline. The germline V and J ends were trimmed by 2 bases and 8 bases, with 16 bases remaining between them. The CDR3 nucleotides read TGTGCCAGCAGCGTCGCCCGTGGGCCTGGAGGCTACACCTTC. It encodes CASSVARGPGGYTF.

With regard to this clonotype: This clone may be a read error of a much larger clone one base away. J is TRBJ1-5 and V is TRBV5-1; tentatively, D is TRBD1 (5 bases). Germline loops: CDR1 SGHRS, CDR2 YFSETQ. The CDR3 totals 15 residues. V was pared by 4 bases and J by 5 bases, with 16 bases between. CDR3 coding DNA: TGCGCCAGCAGCCTTGCAGGGCGAAGGGATCAGCCCCAGCATTTT. Translation: CASSLAGRRDQPQHF. Full variable domain (rest looked up from reference TRBV5-1 and TRBJ1-5): KAGVTQTPRYLIKTRGQQVTLSCSPISGHRSVSWYQQTPGQGLQFLFEYFSETQRNKGNFPGRFSGRQFSNSRSEMNVSTLELGDSALYLCASSLAGRRDQPQHFGDGTRLSIL.

This chain uses TRBV20-1 with TRBJ2-7; weak D call: TRBD2 (5 bases). V was clipped by 1 base and J by 5 bases, with 12 bases between them. Germline V gene lookup returns CDR1 DFQATT and CDR2 SNEGSKA (reference sequence). The CDR3 extends over 13 amino acids. CDR3 region: CSARVTGKDEQYF. The DNA for the CDR3 is TGCAGTGCTAGAGTGACCGGGAAGGACGAGCAGTACTTC.

In its sample, this clonotype was seen once. A junction end diverges from the germline sequence, so it may reflect a read error. This chain links TRBV2 with TRBJ2-6; 7 positions match TRBD1. The CDR3 runs 16 residues. Germline loops: CDR1 SNHLY, CDR2 FYNNEI. The CDR3 loop reads CANSESLPGGTNILTF. Written as DNA, the CDR3 is TGTGCCAACAGTGAATCGCTCCCAGGGGGTACCAACATCCTGACTTTC.

This rearrangement joins TRBV12-3 or TRBV12-4 to TRBJ1-4; tentative D call: TRBD1 (5 bases). V lost 2 bases and J lost 6, with 13 bases in between. This CDR3 contains 15 residues. As DNA, the CDR3 is TGTGCCAGCAGTTTAAATGGCAGGGAGGATGAAAAACTGTTTTTT. Its translation is CASSLNGREDEKLFF.

The rearrangement uses TRBV19 and TRBJ1-6; a weak D match, TRBD1 (5 bases). CDR3 length: 17 amino acids. Germline loops: CDR1 LNHDA, CDR2 SQIVND (reference sequence). Trimming took 11 bases from V and 2 from J, leaving 22 bases between them. The CDR3 sequence: CAWSVPPGPAYNSPLHF. Here the CDR3 DNA reads TGTGCCTGGAGTGTCCCCCCGGGACCGGCCTATAATTCACCCCTCCACTTT.

This chain connects TRBV5-6 to TRBJ1-5, with D hard to call. With 0 bases removed from V and 11 bases from J, the gap between germline ends came to 24 bases. The germline V gene has CDR1 SGHDT and CDR2 YYEEEE. The CDR3 totals 17 residues. This chain's CDR3 is CASSLAPLAGHQETQHF. The CDR3 DNA reads TGTGCCAGCAGCTTGGCTCCACTAGCGGGTCACCAAGAGACCCAGCATTTT.

This chain uses TRBV9 with TRBJ2-7; D gene ambiguous. CDR3 length: 15 amino acids. V lost 2 bases and J 2 bases, leaving 14 bases between the germline ends. CDR1 is SGDLS, CDR2 YYNGEE, per germline. Here the CDR3 DNA reads TGTGCCAGCAGCGTTAGTTGGGCGGCGACCTACGAGCAGTACTTC. This sequence encodes CASSVSWAATYEQYF.

This clonotype occurred a few times. The J gene is TRBJ1-5, the V gene TRBV15; no reliable D call. The CDR3 extends over 14 amino acids. Germline loops: CDR1 LNHNV, CDR2 YYDKDF (reference sequence). With 0 bases removed from V and 2 bases from J, the gap between germline ends came to 5 bases. The CDR3 bases are TGTGCCACCAGCAGAGATCTGGGCAATCAGCCCCAGCATTTT. Translation gives CATSRDLGNQPQHF.

Worth noting for this clonotype: Compared with germline, one end of the junction differs, possibly owing to a read error. The rearrangement uses TRBV19 and TRBJ2-5; D is unclear. The germline V gene encodes CDR1 LNHDA and CDR2 SQIVND (reference sequence). This CDR3 spans 12 amino acids. The CDR3 coding sequence is TGTGCCAGTGGTATTTCCCGGGAGACCCAGTACTTC. Encoded protein: CASGISRETQYF. Drawing the rest from reference TRBV19 and TRBJ2-5, the complete variable domain is DGGITQSPKYLFRKEGQNVTLSCEQNLNHDAMYWYRQDPGQGLRLIYYSQIVNDFQKGDIAEGYSVSREKKESFPLTVTSAQKNPTAFYLCASGISRETQYFGPGTRLLVL.

The chain links TRBV9 to TRBJ1-5; no reliable D call. Germline V gene data show CDR1 as SGDLS and CDR2 as YYNGEE. Trimming pared 5 bases from V and 2 bases from J, leaving 11 bases between. CDR3 length equals 14 residues. For the CDR3, the DNA is TGTGCCAGCAGTGCTTTGGAGGGCAATCAGCCCCAGCATTTT. Translated: CASSALEGNQPQHF.

The genes are TRBV7-9 and TRBJ2-7, with D possibly being TRBD1 or TRBD2 (6 bases each). Trimming shortened V by 5 bases and J by 3 bases, and 17 bases separated the two germline ends. Germline V lookup: CDR1 SEHNR, CDR2 FQNEAQ (reference sequence). This CDR3 is built from 15 residues. The CDR3 DNA is TGTGCCAGCAGCCAAGAGGGGGGCGGTCTCTACGAGCAGTACTTC. This codes for CASSQEGGGLYEQYF.

This clonotype was seen a few times. This chain connects TRBV19 to TRBJ1-4; weak D call: TRBD1 (6 bases). Germline V CDR1 and CDR2: LNHDA, SQIVND (reference sequence). The germline V and J ends were trimmed by 5 bases and 5 bases, with 18 bases remaining between them. The CDR3 is 16 residues long. Here the CDR3 reads CASSLVGSRGNEKLFF. CDR3 nucleotides: TGTGCCAGTAGTCTCGTAGGTTCCAGGGGAAATGAAAAACTGTTTTTT.

In this sample, this clonotype turned up many times. The chain combines TRBV2 with TRBJ1-4, with unresolved D. V gave up 7 bases and J gave up 5 bases, with 14 bases separating them. In germline, CDR1 is SNHLY, CDR2 FYNNEI. The CDR3 is 14 amino acids. The CDR3 sequence: CASIIDRGNEKLFF. The CDR3 coding sequence is TGTGCCAGCATTATCGACCGAGGGAATGAAAAACTGTTTTTT.

The V gene is TRBV7-2, the J gene TRBJ2-5, with D unresolved. The CDR3 contains 15 residues. Trimming pared 5 bases from V and 4 bases from J, leaving 17 bases between. Germline loops: CDR1 SGHTA, CDR2 FQGNSA. CDR3 DNA sequence: TGTGCCAGCAGCGCCCGGCTGGGGTCCGGAGAGACCCAGTACTTC. This sequence encodes CASSARLGSGETQYF.

This clonotype was seen repeatedly, ten times or more. The chain is built from TRBV7-2 and TRBJ2-5, with 16 bases aligning to TRBD2. The CDR3 is 16 residues long. V lost 5 bases to trimming and J lost 5 bases; unmatched junction nucleotides: 5. Germline V CDR1 and CDR2: SGHTA, FQGNSA. DNA of the CDR3: TGTGCCAGCAGCGGGACTAGCGGGGGGGCCGTGGAGACCCAGTACTTC. Encoded protein: CASSGTSGGAVETQYF.

This clonotype was seen more than once but under ten times. V gene TRBV20-1 combines with J gene TRBJ1-1; D is possibly TRBD1 (6 bases). Germline CDR1 DFQATT, CDR2 SNEGSKA (reference sequence). V was shortened by 1 base and J by 1 base, with 10 bases between the two germline ends. CDR3 length: 14 residues. The CDR3, as DNA: TGCAGTGCTAGAGCGGGGGCGGGGAACACTGAAGCTTTCTTT. It is translated as CSARAGAGNTEAFF.

This chain joins TRBV7-3 and TRBJ1-6; D not resolved. Germline CDR1 is SGHTA and CDR2 is FQGTGA. Trimming removed 7 bases from V and 9 bases from J, with 10 bases in between. The CDR3 loop spans 12 amino acids. Written as DNA, the CDR3 is TGTGCCAGCACGGTCGGTGGTTCACCCCTCCACTTT. Its protein is CASTVGGSPLHF.

The chain is built from TRBV10-3 and TRBJ2-5; 7 bases are a match to TRBD1. Germline V gene data show CDR1 as ENHRY and CDR2 as SYGVKD. The CDR3 is made up of 15 amino acids. V gave up 4 bases and J gave up 1 base; unmatched junction bases: 6. The CDR3 loop is CAISAPGQFQETQYF. CDR3 in DNA: TGTGCCATCAGTGCCCCGGGACAGTTCCAAGAGACCCAGTACTTC.

The chain has TRBV24-1 and TRBJ1-1; the match to TRBD1 covers 10 bases. Germline values: CDR1 KGHDR, CDR2 SFDVKD. The CDR3 extends over 14 amino acids. The CDR3 protein is CARPTGGMVTEAFF. The DNA of the CDR3 is TGTGCTAGACCGACAGGGGGCATGGTCACTGAAGCTTTCTTT.

V and J are TRBV20-1 and TRBJ1-1; tentatively, D is TRBD1 (5 bases). Trimming removed 0 bases from V and 0 bases from J, with 17 bases in between. The germline gives CDR1 DFQATT, CDR2 SNEGSKA (reference sequence). This CDR3 is 17 amino acids long. The CDR3 DNA reads TGCAGTGCTAGAGACCATCAATCAGGGTGGGTGAACACTGAAGCTTTCTTT. This sequence encodes CSARDHQSGWVNTEAFF.

There are many counts of this clonotype. A much larger clone sits a single nucleotide away, making a read error possible. The J gene is TRBJ1-3, the V gene TRBV2, with D unclear. Germline V lookup: CDR1 SNHLY, CDR2 FYNNEI. Trimming took 7 bases from V and 2 from J, leaving 0 bases between them. The CDR3 is made up of 10 amino acids. DNA of the CDR3: TGTGCCAGCACTGGAAACACCATATATTTT. Its protein product is CASTGNTIYF.

This clonotype was found once. The chain links TRBV7-9 to TRBJ1-5; 7 positions match TRBD1. The CDR3 is made up of 16 amino acids. The J segment lost 0 bases and the V segment lost 6 bases, leaving 8 bases of the junction unmatched. Germline CDR1 and CDR2: SEHNR and FQNEAQ (reference sequence). CDR3 nucleotides: TGTGCCAGCAGTGAATGGGACAGCGATAGCAATCAGCCCCAGCATTTT. Amino acids: CASSEWDSDSNQPQHF.